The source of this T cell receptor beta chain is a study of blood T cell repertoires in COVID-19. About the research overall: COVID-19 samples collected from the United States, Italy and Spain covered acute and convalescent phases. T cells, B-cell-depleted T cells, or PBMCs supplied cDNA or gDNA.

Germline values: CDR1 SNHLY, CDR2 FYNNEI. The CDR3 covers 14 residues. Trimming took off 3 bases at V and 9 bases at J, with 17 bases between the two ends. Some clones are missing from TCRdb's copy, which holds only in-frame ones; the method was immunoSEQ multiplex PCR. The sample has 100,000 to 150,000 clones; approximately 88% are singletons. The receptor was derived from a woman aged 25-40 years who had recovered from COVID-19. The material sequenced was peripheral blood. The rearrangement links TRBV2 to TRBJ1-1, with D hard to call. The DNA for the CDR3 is TGTGCCAGCAGTGAGACACCGGCGCGAATCCAAGCTTTCTTT. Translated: CASSETPARIQAFF.